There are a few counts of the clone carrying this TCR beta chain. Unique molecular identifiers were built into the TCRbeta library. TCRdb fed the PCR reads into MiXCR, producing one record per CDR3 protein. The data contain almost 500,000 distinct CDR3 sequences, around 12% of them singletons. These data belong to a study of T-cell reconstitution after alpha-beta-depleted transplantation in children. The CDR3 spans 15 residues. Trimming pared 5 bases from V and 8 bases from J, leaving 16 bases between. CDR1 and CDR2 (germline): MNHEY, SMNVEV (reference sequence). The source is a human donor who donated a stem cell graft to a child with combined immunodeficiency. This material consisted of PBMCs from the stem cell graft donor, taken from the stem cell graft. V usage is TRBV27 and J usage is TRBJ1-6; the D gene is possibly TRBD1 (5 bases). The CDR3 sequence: CASSPREPRYSPLHF. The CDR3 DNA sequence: TGTGCCAGCAGTCCCAGGGAGCCGAGATATTCACCCCTCCACTTT.